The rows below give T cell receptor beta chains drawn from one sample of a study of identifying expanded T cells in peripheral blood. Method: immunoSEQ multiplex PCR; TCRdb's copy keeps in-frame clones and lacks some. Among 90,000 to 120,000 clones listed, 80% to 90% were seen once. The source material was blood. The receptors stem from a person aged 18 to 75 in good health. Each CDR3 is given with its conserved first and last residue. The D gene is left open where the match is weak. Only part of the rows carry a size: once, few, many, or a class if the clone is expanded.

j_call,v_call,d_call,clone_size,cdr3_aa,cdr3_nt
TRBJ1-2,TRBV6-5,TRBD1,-,CASSFPGQVGYTF,TGTGCCAGCAGTTTCCCGGGACAGGTTGGCTACACCTTC
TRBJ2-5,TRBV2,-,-,CASTGVYQETQYF,TGTGCCAGCACCGGGGTCTACCAAGAGACCCAGTACTTC
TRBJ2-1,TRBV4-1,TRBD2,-,CASSLGLAGINNEQFF,TGCGCCAGCAGCCTTGGACTAGCGGGGATTAACAATGAGCAGTTCTTC
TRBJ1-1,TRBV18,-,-,CASSPAGSKTEAFF,TGTGCCAGCTCACCAGCGGGGTCCAAGACTGAAGCTTTCTTT
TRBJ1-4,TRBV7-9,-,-,CASSLGAGEKLFF,TGTGCCAGCAGCTTAGGGGCTGGGGAAAAACTGTTTTTT
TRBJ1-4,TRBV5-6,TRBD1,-,CASSLATGGREKLFF,TGTGCCAGCAGCTTGGCAACAGGGGGTAGGGAAAAACTGTTTTTT
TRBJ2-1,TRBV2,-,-,CASSESQYNEQFF,TGTGCCAGCAGTGAATCTCAGTACAATGAGCAGTTCTTC
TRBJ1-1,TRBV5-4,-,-,CASSLDPLNTEAFF,TGTGCCAGCAGCTTGGATCCATTGAACACTGAAGCTTTCTTT
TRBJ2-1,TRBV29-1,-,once,CSVEFGGGASYNEQFF,TGCAGCGTTGAGTTCGGTGGGGGGGCATCCTACAATGAGCAGTTCTTC
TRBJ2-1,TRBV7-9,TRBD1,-,CASSLAMTGGRTYNEQFF,TGTGCCAGCAGCTTAGCGATGACAGGGGGCAGGACCTACAATGAGCAGTTCTTC
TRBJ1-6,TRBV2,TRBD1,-,CASSTPTGSYSPLHF,TGTGCCAGCAGTACCCCGACAGGGAGCTATTCACCCCTCCACTTT
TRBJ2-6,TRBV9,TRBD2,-,CASSVGGGAPGANVLTF,TGTGCCAGCAGCGTAGGCGGGGGGGCCCCTGGGGCCAACGTCCTGACTTTC